A selection of T cell receptor beta chains follows, all from one sample in a study of early T cells in non-severe SARS-CoV-2 infection. TCRdb called the 5' RACE reads again in MiXCR, with one record for every CDR3 protein. The data show about 110,000 distinct CDR3 sequences, roughly an eighth seen once. Sequencing input: whole blood. The receptor source for this set is an adult who was a healthcare worker with PCR-confirmed SARS-CoV-2 infection or an uninfected control (not recorded which). The CDR3 runs from the conserved cysteine through the conserved F or W. Fields, in order: D gene, clone size, V gene, J gene, CDR3 protein, CDR3 DNA. D genes are given only for firm matches. Size tells how often a clone was seen (once, few, many) or the class of an expanded clone, and some rows leave it out.

NA	few	TRBV5-1	TRBJ2-4	CASSLVAQGAKNIQYF	TGCGCCAGCAGCTTGGTAGCCCAGGGAGCCAAAAACATTCAGTACTTC
NA	few	TRBV15	TRBJ2-7	CATSRDFGGEQYF	TGTGCCACCAGCAGAGATTTTGGGGGAGAGCAGTACTTC
TRBD1	NA	TRBV14	TRBJ1-4	CASSLRQGINEKLFF	TGTGCCAGCAGCCTCCGACAGGGGATAAATGAAAAACTGTTTTTT
TRBD1	NA	TRBV7-8	TRBJ2-6	CASSARQGANVLTF	TGTGCCAGCAGCGCTCGACAGGGTGCCAACGTCCTGACTTTC
TRBD1	NA	TRBV7-6	TRBJ2-2	CASSPRQGPRWNTGELFF	TGTGCCAGCAGCCCGCGACAGGGGCCCCGATGGAACACCGGGGAGCTGTTTTTT
NA	few	TRBV7-2	TRBJ1-5	CASSTRTDNQPQHF	TGTGCCAGCAGCACCAGGACGGACAATCAGCCCCAGCATTTT
TRBD2	few	TRBV10-3	TRBJ2-3	CAITSLAGQSDTQYF	TGTGCCATCACCTCACTAGCGGGGCAATCAGATACGCAGTATTTT
NA	NA	TRBV20-1	TRBJ2-1	CSASSGTHLYNEQFF	TGCAGTGCTAGCTCGGGGACCCACCTCTACAATGAGCAGTTCTTC
TRBD2	NA	TRBV12-3/TRBV12-4	TRBJ2-1	CASSTGLAGGRNEQFF	TGTGCCAGCAGTACAGGGCTAGCGGGAGGTCGAAATGAGCAGTTCTTC
NA	NA	TRBV7-9	TRBJ1-4	CASSLSGTSEKLFF	TGTGCCAGCAGCTTATCCGGGACGAGTGAAAAACTGTTTTTT
TRBD1	few	TRBV5-1	TRBJ1-1	CASSLVPGQGSMNTEAFF	TGCGCCAGCAGCTTGGTCCCGGGACAGGGCTCTATGAACACTGAAGCTTTCTTT
TRBD1	few	TRBV3-1	TRBJ1-1	CASSQEGQGHTEAFF	TGTGCCAGCAGCCAAGAGGGACAGGGGCACACTGAAGCTTTCTTT
NA	NA	TRBV7-6	TRBJ1-1	CASSPNSLNTEAFF	TGTGCCAGCAGCCCCAACTCGCTGAACACTGAAGCTTTCTTT
NA	many	TRBV29-1	TRBJ2-1	CSGLVNEQFF	TGCAGCGGGCTAGTGAATGAGCAGTTCTTC
NA	many	TRBV20-1	TRBJ1-1	CSVGLGGTEAFF	TGCAGTGTGGGCCTCGGGGGCACTGAAGCTTTCTTT
NA	many	TRBV5-1	TRBJ1-3	CASSSGPDSEFGNTIYF	TGCGCCAGCAGCTCGGGACCGGACAGCGAGTTTGGAAACACCATATATTTT
NA	few	TRBV19	TRBJ2-3	CASSIKQWESADTQYF	TGTGCCAGTAGTATTAAGCAGTGGGAGTCTGCAGATACGCAGTATTTT
NA	few	TRBV5-5	TRBJ1-6	CASSFLDRVYDVVSPLHF	TGTGCCAGCAGCTTCCTAGACCGAGTATACGACGTCGTTTCACCCCTCCACTTT
NA	once	TRBV28	TRBJ1-1	CASCGRLGNTEAFF	TGTGCCAGCTGTGGCCGCCTTGGTAACACTGAAGCTTTCTTT
TRBD1	NA	TRBV30	TRBJ1-5	CAWSTGTGVFQPQHF	TGTGCCTGGAGTACCGGGACAGGGGTTTTTCAGCCCCAGCATTTT
TRBD2	many	TRBV7-2	TRBJ2-1	CASSPTPGLPYNEQFF	TGTGCCAGCAGTCCCACCCCGGGACTACCCTACAATGAGCAGTTCTTC
TRBD2	NA	TRBV5-1	TRBJ2-5	CASSLASGHPERETQYF	TGCGCCAGCAGCTTGGCTAGCGGTCACCCAGAGAGAGAGACCCAGTACTTC
NA	few	TRBV6-1	TRBJ2-1	CASSEARGGEQFF	TGTGCCAGCAGTGAAGCGAGGGGCGGTGAGCAGTTCTTC
TRBD1	many	TRBV19	TRBJ2-7	CASTSGGQASYEQYF	TGTGCCAGTACCTCTGGCGGACAGGCCTCCTACGAGCAGTACTTC
NA	NA	TRBV19	TRBJ2-6	CASSSTFGTPGADVLTF	TGTGCCAGTAGTTCTACCTTTGGTACTCCCGGGGCCGACGTCCTGACTTTC
TRBD2	many	TRBV7-7	TRBJ2-1	CASSLSAGGGGNEQFF	TGTGCTAGCAGCTTATCGGCGGGAGGGGGAGGGAATGAGCAGTTCTTC
NA	NA	TRBV9	TRBJ2-3	CASSVLGFTDTQYF	TGTGCCAGCAGCGTATTAGGATTCACAGATACGCAGTATTTT
TRBD1	NA	TRBV7-2	TRBJ1-2	CASSFTDRGPYGYTF	TGTGCCAGCAGCTTTACGGACAGGGGGCCCTATGGCTACACCTTC
NA	NA	TRBV12-3/TRBV12-4	TRBJ1-5	CASSLARVGISNQPQHF	TGTGCCAGCAGTTTAGCGCGGGTAGGAATTAGCAATCAGCCCCAGCATTTT
TRBD1	NA	TRBV14	TRBJ1-3	CASSQGRTGPGNTIYF	TGTGCCAGCAGCCAAGGGCGGACAGGACCTGGAAACACCATATATTTT
NA	many	TRBV28	TRBJ1-5	CASTLLGNLSQPQHF	TGTGCCAGCACGTTACTCGGTAACCTTTCTCAGCCCCAGCATTTT
NA	many	TRBV11-3	TRBJ2-2	CASSLRGNTGELFF	TGTGCCAGCAGCCTACGGGGGAACACCGGGGAGCTGTTTTTT
NA	many	TRBV7-6	TRBJ1-5	CASGNNQPQHF	TGTGCCAGCGGAAATAATCAGCCCCAGCATTTT
NA	NA	TRBV12-5	TRBJ2-1	CASGSRRASPYNEQFF	TGTGCTAGTGGCTCCAGGCGGGCGTCCCCCTACAATGAGCAGTTCTTC
NA	many	TRBV20-1	TRBJ2-1	CSARLSSLPYNEQFF	TGCAGTGCTAGACTGAGTTCCCTCCCCTACAATGAGCAGTTCTTC
NA	NA	TRBV7-9	TRBJ1-1	CASSLGPVNTEAFF	TGTGCCAGCAGCTTAGGGCCGGTGAACACTGAAGCTTTCTTT
TRBD2	few	TRBV10-2	TRBJ2-7	CASSEVGVSGSYEQYF	TGCGCCAGCAGTGAGGTGGGAGTTAGCGGGAGCTACGAGCAGTACTTC
NA	few	TRBV6-5	TRBJ2-1	CASGARDRSEQFF	TGTGCCAGCGGGGCCAGAGACAGATCTGAGCAGTTCTTC
NA	NA	TRBV5-5	TRBJ2-7	CASSLVRGPSEQYF	TGTGCCAGCAGCTTGGTGAGAGGTCCATCCGAGCAGTACTTC
NA	few	TRBV27	TRBJ2-3	CASSLVGGRGVADTQYF	TGTGCCAGCAGTTTAGTGGGGGGCAGGGGAGTAGCAGATACGCAGTATTTT
NA	NA	TRBV20-1	TRBJ1-2	CSAPVGGNYGYTF	TGCAGTGCCCCCGTGGGAGGGAACTATGGCTACACCTTC
NA	few	TRBV18	TRBJ2-2	CASSLQENTGELFF	TGTGCCAGCTCGCTTCAAGAGAACACCGGGGAGCTGTTTTTT
NA	few	TRBV7-2	TRBJ2-3	CASTHFRTTITDTQYF	TGTGCCAGCACCCATTTCCGGACGACGATAACAGATACGCAGTATTTT
TRBD2	NA	TRBV15	TRBJ2-5	CATSRDTLAGGLETQYF	TGTGCCACCAGCAGAGATACGCTAGCGGGGGGGCTCGAGACCCAGTACTTC